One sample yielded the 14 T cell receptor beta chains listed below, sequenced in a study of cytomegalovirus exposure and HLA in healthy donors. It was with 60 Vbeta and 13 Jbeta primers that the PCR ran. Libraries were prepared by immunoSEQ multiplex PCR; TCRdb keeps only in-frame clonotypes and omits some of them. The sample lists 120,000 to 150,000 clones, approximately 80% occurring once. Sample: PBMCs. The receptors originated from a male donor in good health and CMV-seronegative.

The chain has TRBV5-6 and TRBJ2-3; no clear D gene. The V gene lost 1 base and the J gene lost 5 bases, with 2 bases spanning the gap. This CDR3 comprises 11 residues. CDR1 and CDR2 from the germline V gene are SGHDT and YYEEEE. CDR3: CASSLRDTQYF. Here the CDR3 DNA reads TGTGCCAGCAGCTTGCGAGATACGCAGTATTTT.

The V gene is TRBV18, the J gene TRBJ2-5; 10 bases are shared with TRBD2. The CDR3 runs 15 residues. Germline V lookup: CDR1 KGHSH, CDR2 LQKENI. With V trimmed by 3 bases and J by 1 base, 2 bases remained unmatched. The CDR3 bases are TGTGCCAGCTCACCGGGACTAGCGACCCAAGAGACCCAGTACTTC. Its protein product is CASSPGLATQETQYF.

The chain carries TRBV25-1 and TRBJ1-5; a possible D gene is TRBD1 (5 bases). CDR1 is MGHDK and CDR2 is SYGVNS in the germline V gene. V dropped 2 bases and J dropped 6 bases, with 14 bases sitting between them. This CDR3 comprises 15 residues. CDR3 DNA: TGTGCCAGCAGTGAAGCTCAGGGTCGTGGTCAGCCCCAGCATTTT. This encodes CASSEAQGRGQPQHF. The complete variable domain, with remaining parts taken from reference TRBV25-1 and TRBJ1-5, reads EADIYQTPRYLVIGTGKKITLECSQTMGHDKMYWYQQDPGMELHLIHYSYGVNSTEKGDLSSESTVSRIRTEHFPLTLESARPSHTSQYLCASSEAQGRGQPQHFGDGTRLSIL.

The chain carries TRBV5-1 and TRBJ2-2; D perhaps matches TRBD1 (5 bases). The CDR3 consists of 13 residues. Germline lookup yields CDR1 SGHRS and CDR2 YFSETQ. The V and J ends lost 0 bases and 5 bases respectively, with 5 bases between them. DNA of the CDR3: TGCGCCAGCAGCTTGGGACAGACCGGGGAGCTGTTTTTT. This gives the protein CASSLGQTGELFF.

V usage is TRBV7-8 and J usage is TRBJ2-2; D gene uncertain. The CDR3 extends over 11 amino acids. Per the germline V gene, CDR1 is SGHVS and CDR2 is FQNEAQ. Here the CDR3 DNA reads TGTGCTTCCAGGTTCGGCGGGGAGCTGTTTTTT. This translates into CASRFGGELFF.

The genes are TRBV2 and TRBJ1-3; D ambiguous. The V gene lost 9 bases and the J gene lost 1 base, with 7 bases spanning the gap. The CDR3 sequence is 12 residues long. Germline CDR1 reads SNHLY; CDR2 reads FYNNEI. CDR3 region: CASQRSGNTIYF. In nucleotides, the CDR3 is TGTGCCAGTCAGAGGTCTGGAAACACCATATATTTT.

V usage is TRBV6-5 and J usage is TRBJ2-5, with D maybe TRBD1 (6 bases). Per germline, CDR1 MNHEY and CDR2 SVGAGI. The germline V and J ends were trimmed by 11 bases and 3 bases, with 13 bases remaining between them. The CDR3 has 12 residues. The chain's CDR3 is CAASGDEETQYF. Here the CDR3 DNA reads TGTGCCGCCTCAGGGGACGAAGAGACCCAGTACTTC.

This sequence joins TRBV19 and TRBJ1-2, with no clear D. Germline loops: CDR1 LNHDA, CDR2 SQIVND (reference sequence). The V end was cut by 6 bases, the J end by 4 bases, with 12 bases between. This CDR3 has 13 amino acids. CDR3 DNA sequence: TGTGCCAGTAGGACAACTCTCTTCTATGGCTACACCTTC. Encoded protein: CASRTTLFYGYTF.

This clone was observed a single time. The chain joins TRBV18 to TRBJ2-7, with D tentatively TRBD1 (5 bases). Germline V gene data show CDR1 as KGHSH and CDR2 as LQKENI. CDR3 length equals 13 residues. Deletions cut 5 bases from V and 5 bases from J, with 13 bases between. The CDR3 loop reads CASSTTVLNEQYF. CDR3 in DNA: TGTGCCAGCTCAACGACAGTCCTCAACGAGCAGTACTTC.

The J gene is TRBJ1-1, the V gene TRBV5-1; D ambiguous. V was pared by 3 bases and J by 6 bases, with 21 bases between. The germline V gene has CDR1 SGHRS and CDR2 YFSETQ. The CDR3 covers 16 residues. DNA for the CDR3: TGCGCCAGCAGCTCCTCGGGAAGCCTCGAGGGCGCTGAAGCTTTCTTT. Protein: CASSSSGSLEGAEAFF.

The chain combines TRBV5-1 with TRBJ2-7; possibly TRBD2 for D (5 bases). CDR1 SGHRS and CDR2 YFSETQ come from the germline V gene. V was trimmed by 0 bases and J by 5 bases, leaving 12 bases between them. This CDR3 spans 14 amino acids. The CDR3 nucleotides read TGCGCCAGCAGCTTGGCGGGGTTAATACACGAGCAGTACTTC. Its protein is CASSLAGLIHEQYF.

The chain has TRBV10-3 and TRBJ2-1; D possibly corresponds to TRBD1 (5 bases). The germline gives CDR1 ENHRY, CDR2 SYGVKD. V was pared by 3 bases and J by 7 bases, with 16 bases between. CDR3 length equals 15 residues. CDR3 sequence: CAISEGAPGWNEQFF. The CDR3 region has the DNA TGTGCCATCAGTGAAGGCGCCCCAGGGTGGAATGAGCAGTTCTTC.

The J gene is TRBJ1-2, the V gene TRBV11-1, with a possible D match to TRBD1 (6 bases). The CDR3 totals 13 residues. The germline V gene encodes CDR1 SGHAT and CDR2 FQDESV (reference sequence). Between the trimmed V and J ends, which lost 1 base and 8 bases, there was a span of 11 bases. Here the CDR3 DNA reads TGTGCCAGCAGCTTAGGCAGGGGATACGGCTACACCTTC. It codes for CASSLGRGYGYTF.

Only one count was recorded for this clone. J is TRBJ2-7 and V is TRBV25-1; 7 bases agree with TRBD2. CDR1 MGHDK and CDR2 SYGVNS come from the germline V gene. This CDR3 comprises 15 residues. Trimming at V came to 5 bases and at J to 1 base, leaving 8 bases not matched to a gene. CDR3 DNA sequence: TGTGCCAGCAGTCTCCCCGGGGGGAAGTCCTACGAGCAGTACTTC. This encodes CASSLPGGKSYEQYF.